The next 17 T cell receptor beta chains were all read from a single sample in a study of cytomegalovirus exposure and HLA in healthy donors. Primers for the PCR totalled 60 Vbeta and 13 Jbeta. Assay used: immunoSEQ multiplex PCR; TCRdb lists only in-frame clones, some missing. This table has over 150,000 clones, 65% to 70% appearing once. The source material was PBMCs. These receptors were taken from a young woman in good health and CMV-seropositive.

The rearrangement joins TRBV4-3 to TRBJ2-7; D is possibly TRBD2 (6 bases). The length of the CDR3 is 15 residues. The germline V gene encodes CDR1 LGHNA and CDR2 YSLEER. V was trimmed by 4 bases and J by 6 bases, leaving 19 bases between them. CDR3 DNA: TGCGCCAGCAGCCGATCAGGGACTCCGGGTGGCGAGCAGTACTTC. It codes for CASSRSGTPGGEQYF.

V is TRBV5-1 and J is TRBJ1-3, with D maybe TRBD1 (6 bases). CDR3 length: 14 amino acids. Germline values: CDR1 SGHRS, CDR2 YFSETQ. The V gene lost 4 bases and the J gene lost 8 bases, with 16 bases spanning the gap. CDR3 sequence: CASSRGQSGDTIYF. The CDR3 DNA follows: TGCGCCAGCAGCCGCGGACAGTCAGGAGACACCATATATTTT.

This rearrangement joins TRBV7-9 to TRBJ2-2, with 12 bases identical to TRBD2. The germline V gene has CDR1 SEHNR and CDR2 FQNEAQ (reference sequence). Losses at the gene ends were 4 bases for V and 0 bases for J; bases not matched to a gene: 6. CDR3 length: 18 residues. Written as DNA, the CDR3 is TGTGCCAGCAGCTACCTGACTAGCGGGGGCCCGAACACCGGGGAGCTGTTTTTT. Encoded protein: CASSYLTSGGPNTGELFF.

Comment on this clone: Other DNA variants within this sample encode the same CDR3. The chain combines TRBV7-9 with TRBJ2-5; D not resolved. This CDR3 has 12 amino acids. Germline assignment: CDR1 SEHNR and CDR2 FQNEAQ (reference sequence). Trimming took off 0 bases at V and 5 bases at J, with 4 bases between the two ends. The CDR3 DNA sequence: TGTGCCAGCAGCTTAGCGCGGGAGACCCAGTACTTC. This translates into CASSLARETQYF.

The chain uses TRBV11-2 and TRBJ1-1; the D gene is possibly TRBD1 (5 bases). This CDR3 spans 12 amino acids. Trimming pared 4 bases from V and 3 bases from J, leaving 6 bases between. CDR1 SGHAT and CDR2 FQNNGV come from the germline V gene. The CDR3, as DNA: TGTGCCAGCAGCTGGGGGGACACTGAAGCTTTCTTT. This gives the protein CASSWGDTEAFF.

Regarding this clone: At one of its ends the junction is not consistent with the germline gene, which may arise from a read error. J is TRBJ2-1 and V is TRBV15, with a weak D call TRBD2 (5 bases). This CDR3 region has 13 residues. Germline V CDR1 and CDR2: LNHNV, YYDKDF (reference sequence). The CDR3 DNA follows: TGTGCCACCAGTTCGGGAAGAATCGATGAGCGGTTCTTC. As protein: CATSSGRIDERFF.

V and J are TRBV5-1 and TRBJ2-5; 11 bases are shared with TRBD2. This CDR3 is 16 amino acids long. Losses at the gene ends were 4 bases for V and 4 bases for J; bases not matched to a gene: 9. Germline V gives CDR1 SGHRS, CDR2 YFSETQ. In DNA form, the CDR3 reads TGCGCCAGCAGCGTAAATAGCGGGGGGGCTGTAGAGACCCAGTACTTC. Its translation: CASSVNSGGAVETQYF. The full variable domain, with the rest looked up from reference TRBV5-1 and TRBJ2-5, is KAGVTQTPRYLIKTRGQQVTLSCSPISGHRSVSWYQQTPGQGLQFLFEYFSETQRNKGNFPGRFSGRQFSNSRSEMNVSTLELGDSALYLCASSVNSGGAVETQYFGPGTRLLVL.

This clone was counted between two and nine times. The chain has TRBV28 and TRBJ2-3, with D tentatively TRBD1 (6 bases). The germline CDR1 and CDR2 sequences are MDHEN and SYDVKM. Trimming took 5 bases from V and 8 from J, leaving 20 bases between them. This CDR3 spans 15 amino acids. The CDR3: CASSRPTRGKATQYF. CDR3 nucleotides: TGTGCCAGCAGTCGGCCAACCAGGGGAAAGGCTACGCAGTATTTT.

This sequence joins TRBV10-1 and TRBJ2-7; D may be TRBD2 (5 bases). Germline lookup yields CDR1 WNHNN and CDR2 SYGVQD (reference sequence). Deletions cut 2 bases from V and 0 bases from J, with 11 bases between. The CDR3 is 15 residues long. DNA for the CDR3: TGCGCCAGCAGTGAGAGAGGGATCGGCTCCTACGAGCAGTACTTC. Its translation is CASSERGIGSYEQYF.

Only a few counts were recorded for this clone. The sample holds other DNA sequences that translate to the same CDR3. This chain links TRBV6-5 with TRBJ1-5, with 10 bases matching TRBD1. The J segment lost 6 bases and the V segment lost 6 bases, leaving 2 bases of the junction unmatched. Germline assignment: CDR1 MNHEY and CDR2 SVGAGI. The CDR3 is 13 residues long. The CDR3 DNA reads as TGTGCCAGCAGCCGGACAGGGGGTCAGCCCCAGCATTTT. Translation gives CASSRTGGQPQHF.

The gene calls are TRBV27 and TRBJ2-5; TRBD2 agrees at 8 bases. In germline, CDR1 is MNHEY, CDR2 SMNVEV (reference sequence). The CDR3 length is 14 residues. Trimming at V came to 1 base and at J to 7 bases, leaving 5 bases not matched to a gene. CDR3 sequence: CASSLYGAGGTQYF. The CDR3 DNA is TGTGCCAGCAGTTTATATGGGGCGGGGGGGACCCAGTACTTC.

About this clone: One end of the junction varies from germline; a read error may be responsible. J is TRBJ2-7 and V is TRBV27; the D gene is possibly TRBD1 (7 bases). Germline assignment: CDR1 MNHEY and CDR2 SMNVEV (reference sequence). The CDR3 length is 15 residues. CDR3 DNA: TGTGCCAGCAGTTTATCCCCCGGCGGGACAGTGAACCTCGACTTC. It specifies CASSLSPGGTVNLDF.

This chain uses TRBV18 with TRBJ1-5; D possibly corresponds to TRBD1 (5 bases). The CDR3 contains 14 residues. Trimming removed 3 bases at V and 0 bases at J, with 6 bases between. The germline V gene has CDR1 KGHSH and CDR2 LQKENI. The DNA of the CDR3 is TGTGCCAGCTCACCGACAGATAGCAATCAGCCCCAGCATTTT. Translated: CASSPTDSNQPQHF.

The chain recombines TRBV5-5 with TRBJ2-1; 8 bases match TRBD2. Germline assignment: CDR1 SGHKS and CDR2 YYEKEE (reference sequence). CDR3 length: 15 residues. V lost 2 bases, J lost 3 bases, and 4 bases stayed unmatched. The CDR3 DNA reads as TGTGCCAGCAGCTTTACCGGGACTAGCTACAATGAGCAGTTCTTC. Its protein is CASSFTGTSYNEQFF. The variable domain in full, completed from reference TRBV5-5 and TRBJ2-1, reads DAGVTQSPTHLIKTRGQQVTLRCSPISGHKSVSWYQQVLGQGPQFIFQYYEKEERGRGNFPDRFSARQFPNYSSELNVNALLLGDSALYLCASSFTGTSYNEQFFGPGTRLTVL.

This clone has more than one count but fewer than ten. The genes are TRBV27 and TRBJ1-2; 8 bases map to TRBD1. This CDR3 region has 14 residues. Per germline, CDR1 MNHEY and CDR2 SMNVEV (reference sequence). V shed 6 bases, J shed 4 bases, and the junction held 7 bases outside the gene matches. The CDR3 nucleotides are TGTGCCAGCAGGGCAGGGGGCGCCCGCTATGGCTACACCTTC. Its translation: CASRAGGARYGYTF.

This clone was seen a single time. The gene calls are TRBV27 and TRBJ2-6; 9 bases map to TRBD1. The CDR3 length is 20 residues. The J segment lost 0 bases and the V segment lost 0 bases, leaving 9 bases of the junction unmatched. The germline V gene encodes CDR1 MNHEY and CDR2 SMNVEV (reference sequence). CDR3 DNA: TGTGCCAGCAGTTTATCCGAACGGGGACAGGGTTTCTCTGGGGCCAACGTCCTGACTTTC. This codes for CASSLSERGQGFSGANVLTF.

This chain links TRBV5-1 with TRBJ2-7, with 11 bases identical to TRBD2. The V gene end was trimmed by 7 bases and the J gene end by 0 bases; junction bases not matched to a gene: 6. The CDR3 spans 15 residues. Looked up from germline, CDR1 is SGHRS and CDR2 is YFSETQ. The CDR3 DNA reads as TGCGCCAGCTCTATAGCGGGGGGGAGCTCCTACGAGCAGTACTTC. This encodes CASSIAGGSSYEQYF.